The entry below describes one T cell receptor (beta chain). This record comes from a study of shared clonotypes between healthy human individuals. TCRdb keeps only in-frame clones here, not all; method: immunoSEQ multiplex PCR. This sample yields fewer than 850,000 clones, of which about 96% are seen a single time; under 0.25% belongs to the top ten. The CDR3 consists of 15 residues. Germline V gene sequence: CDR1 SGHDN, CDR2 FVKESK. V lost 0 bases to trimming and J lost 11 bases, with 20 bases between them. CD45RO negativity and positive selection for CCR7 defined naive CD8 cells, a population that excluded terminally differentiated effector memory CD45RA+ cells.

The chain uses TRBV14 and TRBJ2-7, with D possibly TRBD1 on 6 matching bases. The receptor's source is a man in his thirties or forties in good health. Sequencing was done on a sample of naive CD8+ T cells sorted from blood. The CDR3 DNA reads TGTGCCAGCAGCCAAGATTGGCCGGGACACAGGGATAAGTACTTC. Its translation: CASSQDWPGHRDKYF.